The rows below give T cell receptor beta chains drawn from one sample of a study of CD8 T cells in ankylosing spondylitis. TCRdb called the 5' RACE reads again in MiXCR, with one record for every CDR3 protein. The sample holds 350,000 to 400,000 distinct CDR3 sequences, 20% to 25% seen once. Specimen: blood, either unsorted or a sorted T cell fraction (not recorded which). The receptor source for this set is a male donor with ankylosing spondylitis or in good health (not recorded which). CDR3s include the opening cysteine and the closing phenylalanine or tryptophan. Fields, in order: V gene, clone size, J gene, D gene, CDR3 protein, CDR3 DNA. A D gene is named only where the DNA matches it firmly. Size is omitted from some rows. Given values are once, few, many or a class for expanded clones.

v_gene: TRBV20-1
abundance: few
j_gene: TRBJ2-1
d_gene: NA
CDR3aa: CSANNAGTASSYNEQFF
CDR3nt: TGCAGTGCTAATAACGCCGGGACGGCGAGCTCCTACAATGAGCAGTTCTTC

v_gene: TRBV29-1
abundance: NA
j_gene: TRBJ2-7
d_gene: NA
CDR3aa: CSVEGSHGFYEQYF
CDR3nt: TGCAGCGTTGAAGGCAGTCATGGATTCTACGAGCAGTACTTC

v_gene: TRBV20-1
abundance: few
j_gene: TRBJ2-1
d_gene: TRBD2
CDR3aa: CSARGGLSYNEQFF
CDR3nt: TGCAGTGCGCGGGGGGGCCTTTCCTACAATGAGCAGTTCTTC

v_gene: TRBV10-3
abundance: NA
j_gene: TRBJ2-7
d_gene: NA
CDR3aa: CAISDAYSYEQYF
CDR3nt: TGTGCCATCAGTGACGCCTACTCCTACGAGCAGTACTTC

v_gene: TRBV6-4
abundance: NA
j_gene: TRBJ1-2
d_gene: NA
CDR3aa: CASRRDNYGYTF
CDR3nt: TGTGCCAGCAGGAGGGATAACTATGGCTACACCTTC

v_gene: TRBV7-9
abundance: NA
j_gene: TRBJ2-3
d_gene: TRBD1
CDR3aa: CASSYPIPQGATDTQYF
CDR3nt: TGTGCCAGCAGCTATCCGATACCACAGGGGGCGACAGATACGCAGTATTTT

v_gene: TRBV10-1
abundance: few
j_gene: TRBJ2-7
d_gene: TRBD1
CDR3aa: CASSEGQGSQYF
CDR3nt: TGCGCCAGCAGTGAGGGACAGGGATCGCAGTACTTC

v_gene: TRBV12-3/TRBV12-4
abundance: few
j_gene: TRBJ1-2
d_gene: NA
CDR3aa: CASIGGEGGRSYGYTF
CDR3nt: TGTGCCAGCATAGGCGGAGAGGGAGGGCGGTCCTATGGCTACACCTTC

v_gene: TRBV7-2
abundance: NA
j_gene: TRBJ1-6
d_gene: NA
CDR3aa: CASSRPGQGRYSPLHF
CDR3nt: TGTGCCAGCAGCCGCCCAGGGCAGGGTCGATATTCACCCCTCCACTTT

v_gene: TRBV5-1
abundance: few
j_gene: TRBJ2-5
d_gene: NA
CDR3aa: CASSTGLTQETQYF
CDR3nt: TGCGCCAGCAGCACCGGACTAACTCAAGAGACCCAGTACTTC

v_gene: TRBV12-3/TRBV12-4
abundance: NA
j_gene: TRBJ2-2
d_gene: TRBD2
CDR3aa: CASSFGREVAGELFF
CDR3nt: TGTGCCAGCAGTTTCGGGAGGGAGGTGGCCGGGGAGCTGTTTTTT

v_gene: TRBV6-2/TRBV6-3
abundance: NA
j_gene: TRBJ2-7
d_gene: NA
CDR3aa: CASSSSTDSYEQYF
CDR3nt: TGTGCCAGCAGTTCCTCGACAGATTCCTACGAGCAGTACTTC

v_gene: TRBV3-1
abundance: NA
j_gene: TRBJ2-5
d_gene: NA
CDR3aa: CASSRFLASAETQYF
CDR3nt: TGTGCCAGCAGCCGCTTCCTGGCGTCCGCGGAGACCCAGTACTTC

v_gene: TRBV7-2
abundance: NA
j_gene: TRBJ2-7
d_gene: NA
CDR3aa: CASTPFLGVSYEQYF
CDR3nt: TGTGCCAGCACCCCATTTTTGGGGGTCTCCTACGAGCAGTACTTC

v_gene: TRBV11-2
abundance: few
j_gene: TRBJ2-3
d_gene: TRBD2
CDR3aa: CASSLVFGGGAVTDTQYF
CDR3nt: TGTGCCAGCAGCTTAGTTTTTGGCGGGGGGGCCGTCACAGATACGCAGTATTTT

v_gene: TRBV11-2
abundance: few
j_gene: TRBJ1-1
d_gene: NA
CDR3aa: CASSLSSELGTEAFF
CDR3nt: TGTGCCAGCAGCTTATCGTCTGAGTTGGGCACTGAAGCTTTCTTT

v_gene: TRBV20-1
abundance: NA
j_gene: TRBJ2-7
d_gene: TRBD1
CDR3aa: CSARAGTGGNEQYF
CDR3nt: TGCAGTGCTAGAGCCGGGACAGGGGGCAACGAGCAGTACTTC

v_gene: TRBV3-1
abundance: NA
j_gene: TRBJ2-7
d_gene: NA
CDR3aa: CASHPSMTPYEQYF
CDR3nt: TGTGCCAGCCACCCTTCGATGACCCCCTACGAGCAGTACTTC

v_gene: TRBV6-1
abundance: NA
j_gene: TRBJ2-7
d_gene: NA
CDR3aa: CASSEPVVLRGEQYF
CDR3nt: TGTGCCAGCAGTGAACCCGTCGTCCTCCGGGGCGAGCAGTACTTC

v_gene: TRBV10-3
abundance: NA
j_gene: TRBJ2-7
d_gene: NA
CDR3aa: CATTGTFQGETYEQYF
CDR3nt: TGTGCCACGACGGGGACCTTTCAAGGGGAGACCTACGAGCAGTACTTC

v_gene: TRBV11-2
abundance: few
j_gene: TRBJ2-3
d_gene: TRBD2
CDR3aa: CASSLLLAGEDTQYF
CDR3nt: TGTGCCAGCAGCTTATTATTGGCGGGGGAAGATACGCAGTATTTT

v_gene: TRBV10-3
abundance: NA
j_gene: TRBJ2-5
d_gene: NA
CDR3aa: CAIRNGTVDLTQYF
CDR3nt: TGTGCCATCAGGAACGGGACGGTGGACTTGACCCAGTACTTC

v_gene: TRBV7-9
abundance: few
j_gene: TRBJ2-7
d_gene: TRBD1
CDR3aa: CASRAGGEYEQYF
CDR3nt: TGTGCCAGCAGGGCAGGGGGCGAGTACGAGCAGTACTTC

v_gene: TRBV19
abundance: few
j_gene: TRBJ2-6
d_gene: NA
CDR3aa: CASSIQGSSGANVLTF
CDR3nt: TGTGCCAGTAGTATCCAGGGGTCTTCCGGGGCCAACGTCCTGACTTTC

v_gene: TRBV12-3/TRBV12-4
abundance: many
j_gene: TRBJ2-2
d_gene: NA
CDR3aa: CASSPASVQTGELFF
CDR3nt: TGTGCCAGCAGTCCCGCTAGCGTTCAGACCGGGGAGCTGTTTTTT

v_gene: TRBV6-5
abundance: NA
j_gene: TRBJ2-5
d_gene: NA
CDR3aa: CASSYGPTDKYQETQYF
CDR3nt: TGTGCCAGCAGTTATGGGCCGACAGATAAGTACCAAGAGACCCAGTACTTC

v_gene: TRBV6-5
abundance: NA
j_gene: TRBJ2-1
d_gene: NA
CDR3aa: CASSYRAGNEQFF
CDR3nt: TGTGCCAGCAGTTACCGGGCCGGTAATGAGCAGTTCTTC

v_gene: TRBV7-2
abundance: NA
j_gene: TRBJ2-3
d_gene: TRBD2
CDR3aa: CASSLAGTSGAPSTDTQYF
CDR3nt: TGTGCCAGCAGCTTAGCGGGGACTAGCGGGGCCCCTTCCACAGATACGCAGTATTTT

v_gene: TRBV7-9
abundance: NA
j_gene: TRBJ2-7
d_gene: NA
CDR3aa: CASSTPPREEEQYF
CDR3nt: TGTGCCAGCAGCACCCCGCCTAGGGAAGAAGAGCAGTACTTC

v_gene: TRBV9
abundance: few
j_gene: TRBJ1-4
d_gene: TRBD1
CDR3aa: CASNYGQGNEKLFF
CDR3nt: TGTGCCAGCAACTACGGACAGGGTAATGAAAAACTGTTTTTT

v_gene: TRBV15
abundance: few
j_gene: TRBJ2-7
d_gene: NA
CDR3aa: CATSRDAYEQYF
CDR3nt: TGTGCCACCAGCAGAGATGCCTACGAGCAGTACTTC

v_gene: TRBV5-5
abundance: few
j_gene: TRBJ2-7
d_gene: NA
CDR3aa: CASSLQGPPSEQYF
CDR3nt: TGTGCCAGCAGCTTACAGGGCCCCCCCTCCGAGCAGTACTTC

v_gene: TRBV5-6
abundance: NA
j_gene: TRBJ2-7
d_gene: NA
CDR3aa: CASSQQIYERYF
CDR3nt: TGTGCCAGCAGCCAACAGATCTACGAGCGGTACTTC

v_gene: TRBV24-1
abundance: NA
j_gene: TRBJ2-2
d_gene: TRBD1
CDR3aa: CATSDFRRTGDTGELFF
CDR3nt: TGTGCCACCAGTGATTTCCGGAGGACAGGGGACACCGGGGAGCTGTTTTTT

v_gene: TRBV21-1
abundance: few
j_gene: TRBJ2-2
d_gene: NA
CDR3aa: CASSKRGVAGANTGELFF
CDR3nt: TGTGCCAGCAGCAAACGAGGTGTAGCGGGGGCCAACACCGGGGAGCTGTTTTTT

v_gene: TRBV28
abundance: few
j_gene: TRBJ2-7
d_gene: NA
CDR3aa: CASSSPSDYEQYF
CDR3nt: TGTGCCAGCAGTTCCCCTTCGGACTACGAGCAGTACTTC

v_gene: TRBV12-3/TRBV12-4
abundance: many
j_gene: TRBJ2-1
d_gene: NA
CDR3aa: CASSSTYRAYNEQFF
CDR3nt: TGTGCCAGCAGTTCTACATACAGGGCTTACAATGAGCAGTTCTTC

v_gene: TRBV3-1
abundance: few
j_gene: TRBJ1-2
d_gene: NA
CDR3aa: CASSQPGVSYGYTF
CDR3nt: TGTGCCAGCAGCCAACCAGGGGTTAGCTATGGCTACACCTTC

v_gene: TRBV7-9
abundance: NA
j_gene: TRBJ2-1
d_gene: TRBD2
CDR3aa: CASSASGGASYNEQFF
CDR3nt: TGTGCCAGCAGCGCAAGCGGGGGAGCCTCCTACAATGAGCAGTTCTTC

v_gene: TRBV21-1
abundance: few
j_gene: TRBJ2-7
d_gene: NA
CDR3aa: CASRELYHEQYF
CDR3nt: TGTGCCAGCAGGGAGCTCTACCACGAGCAGTACTTC

v_gene: TRBV6-5
abundance: NA
j_gene: TRBJ2-7
d_gene: NA
CDR3aa: CASSYSNRAYEQYF
CDR3nt: TGTGCCAGCAGTTACTCGAACAGAGCCTACGAGCAGTACTTC

v_gene: TRBV4-1
abundance: NA
j_gene: TRBJ2-7
d_gene: NA
CDR3aa: CASSHIYGGEQYF
CDR3nt: TGCGCCAGCAGCCACATCTACGGCGGGGAGCAGTACTTC

v_gene: TRBV4-1
abundance: few
j_gene: TRBJ1-4
d_gene: NA
CDR3aa: CASSNQATDWVEKLFF
CDR3nt: TGCGCCAGCAGCAACCAGGCGACGGATTGGGTTGAAAAACTGTTTTTT

v_gene: TRBV12-3/TRBV12-4
abundance: few
j_gene: TRBJ2-1
d_gene: TRBD1
CDR3aa: CASSRGQPSYNEQFF
CDR3nt: TGTGCCAGCAGCCGGGGACAGCCCAGCTACAATGAGCAGTTCTTC

v_gene: TRBV9
abundance: many
j_gene: TRBJ2-7
d_gene: TRBD1
CDR3aa: CASSVGQGGEQYF
CDR3nt: TGCGCCAGCAGTGTGGGACAGGGTGGCGAGCAGTACTTC

v_gene: TRBV12-3/TRBV12-4
abundance: many
j_gene: TRBJ2-1
d_gene: NA
CDR3aa: CASSLGVQGFNEQFF
CDR3nt: TGTGCCAGCAGTTTAGGGGTTCAGGGGTTCAATGAGCAGTTCTTC

v_gene: TRBV12-3/TRBV12-4
abundance: NA
j_gene: TRBJ2-6
d_gene: NA
CDR3aa: CASSLAPAASGANVLTF
CDR3nt: TGTGCCAGCAGTTTAGCACCGGCAGCCTCTGGGGCCAACGTCCTGACTTTC

v_gene: TRBV11-2
abundance: few
j_gene: TRBJ2-1
d_gene: NA
CDR3aa: CASNRGFGYNEQFF
CDR3nt: TGTGCCAGCAACCGGGGATTTGGTTACAATGAGCAGTTCTTC

v_gene: TRBV29-1
abundance: NA
j_gene: TRBJ2-7
d_gene: NA
CDR3aa: CSVVLGIEQYF
CDR3nt: TGCAGCGTTGTTCTGGGAATCGAGCAGTACTTC

v_gene: TRBV27
abundance: NA
j_gene: TRBJ2-1
d_gene: TRBD1
CDR3aa: CASSSTDRGWNEQFF
CDR3nt: TGTGCCAGCAGTTCCACAGACAGGGGGTGGAATGAGCAGTTCTTC

v_gene: TRBV20-1
abundance: NA
j_gene: TRBJ1-2
d_gene: NA
CDR3aa: CSARSTVYGYTF
CDR3nt: TGCAGTGCTCGGTCCACCGTCTATGGCTACACCTTC

v_gene: TRBV27
abundance: few
j_gene: TRBJ2-2
d_gene: TRBD2
CDR3aa: CASSFSASGRDTGELFF
CDR3nt: TGTGCCAGCAGTTTCTCCGCTAGCGGGAGAGACACCGGGGAGCTGTTTTTT

v_gene: TRBV6-5
abundance: few
j_gene: TRBJ2-2
d_gene: NA
CDR3aa: CASSTTVTGELFF
CDR3nt: TGTGCCAGCAGTACGACAGTAACCGGGGAGCTGTTTTTT

v_gene: TRBV20-1
abundance: many
j_gene: TRBJ2-1
d_gene: TRBD2
CDR3aa: CSATSGASSYNEQFF
CDR3nt: TGCAGTGCCACTAGCGGGGCCAGCTCCTACAATGAGCAGTTCTTC

v_gene: TRBV7-9
abundance: NA
j_gene: TRBJ2-7
d_gene: NA
CDR3aa: CASSPGEGPYEQYF
CDR3nt: TGTGCCAGCAGTCCTGGGGAAGGGCCCTACGAGCAGTACTTC

v_gene: TRBV5-1
abundance: NA
j_gene: TRBJ2-5
d_gene: NA
CDR3aa: CASSLGVLVGETQYF
CDR3nt: TGCGCCAGCAGCTTGGGAGTTCTAGTCGGAGAGACCCAGTACTTC

v_gene: TRBV6-5
abundance: many
j_gene: TRBJ2-2
d_gene: NA
CDR3aa: CASSYSTGELFF
CDR3nt: TGTGCCAGCAGTTACTCCACCGGGGAGCTGTTTTTT